Ten or more counts support the clone carrying this TCR beta chain. What it binds is not known. At one end the junction does not follow the germline gene, possibly because of a read error. The germline gives CDR1 SGHTA, CDR2 FQGNSA. The CDR3 has 11 residues. This sample was taken from a study of T cell repertoires in cytomegalovirus infection. The overall study: Based on public TCR beta signatures, there were indications of CMV infection and of a matching HLA type.

Study-level results: Predominance within the ex vivo response was attributable to HLA-C-restricted CMV-specific TCR beta clonotypes. Of the TCR beta families, the public ones yielded a cumulative frequency that identified carriers of CMV plus the relevant HLA.

TCRdb processed the reads anew with MiXCR; each CDR3 protein has one entry. Here the sample spans more than 250,000 distinct CDR3 sequences, roughly 25% being singletons. This clonotype originated in a human donor in good health (CMV status not recorded). Some clones in this sample may be carry-over from other donors' samples. The genes are TRBV7-2 and TRBJ2-1, with TRBD1 matching 8 bases. This sample comprised cultured PBMCs, obtained from culture after CMV antigen stimulation. The CDR3 spells CASSGDRFAIF. The CDR3 DNA reads TGTGCCAGCAGCGGGGACAGGTTTGCGATCTTC.